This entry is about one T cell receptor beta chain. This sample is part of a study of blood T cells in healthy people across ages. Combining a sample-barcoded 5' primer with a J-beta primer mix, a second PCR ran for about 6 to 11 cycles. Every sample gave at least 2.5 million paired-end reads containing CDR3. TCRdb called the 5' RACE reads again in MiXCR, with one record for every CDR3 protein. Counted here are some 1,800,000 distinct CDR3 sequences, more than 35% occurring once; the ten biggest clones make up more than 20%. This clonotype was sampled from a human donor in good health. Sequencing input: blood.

The CDR3 protein is CASSLRGTIQETQYF. CDR3 coding DNA: TGTGCCAGCAGCTTACGGGGGACAATCCAAGAGACCCAGTACTTC. V gene TRBV7-2 combines with J gene TRBJ2-5; D may match TRBD1 or TRBD2 (6 bases each). CDR3 length: 15 amino acids. V was shortened by 2 bases and J by 1 base, with 11 bases between the two germline ends. In germline, CDR1 is SGHTA, CDR2 FQGNSA.